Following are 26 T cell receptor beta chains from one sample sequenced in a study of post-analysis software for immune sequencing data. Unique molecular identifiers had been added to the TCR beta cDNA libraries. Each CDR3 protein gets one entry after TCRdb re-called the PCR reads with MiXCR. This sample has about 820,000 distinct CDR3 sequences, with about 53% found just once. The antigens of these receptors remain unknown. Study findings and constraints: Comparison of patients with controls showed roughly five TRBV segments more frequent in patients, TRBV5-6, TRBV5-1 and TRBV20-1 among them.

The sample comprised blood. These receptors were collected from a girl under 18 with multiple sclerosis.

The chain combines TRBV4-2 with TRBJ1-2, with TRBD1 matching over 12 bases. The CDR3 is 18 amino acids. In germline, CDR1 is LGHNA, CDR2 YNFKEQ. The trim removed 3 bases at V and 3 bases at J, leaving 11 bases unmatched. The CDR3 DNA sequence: TGTGCCAGCAGCCACCCCGGGACAGGGGGCCTGAGGGACTATGGCTACACCTTC. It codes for CASSHPGTGGLRDYGYTF.

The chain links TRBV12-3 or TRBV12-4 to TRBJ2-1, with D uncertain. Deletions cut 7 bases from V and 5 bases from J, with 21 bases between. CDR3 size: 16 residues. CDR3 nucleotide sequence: TGTGCCAGCAACTTCCCCGGCGAAACTTCGGACAATGAGCAGTTCTTC. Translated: CASNFPGETSDNEQFF.

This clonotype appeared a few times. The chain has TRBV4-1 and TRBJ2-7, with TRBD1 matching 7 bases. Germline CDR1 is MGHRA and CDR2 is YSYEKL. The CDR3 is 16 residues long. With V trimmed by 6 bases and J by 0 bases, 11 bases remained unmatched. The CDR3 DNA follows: TGCGCCAGCAGTCAGGACAGGTACTTTAGCTCCTACGAGCAGTACTTC. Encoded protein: CASSQDRYFSSYEQYF.

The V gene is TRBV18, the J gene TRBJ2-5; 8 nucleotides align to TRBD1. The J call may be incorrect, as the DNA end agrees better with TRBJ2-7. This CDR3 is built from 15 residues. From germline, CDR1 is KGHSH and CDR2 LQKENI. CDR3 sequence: CASSLDRATSYEQYF. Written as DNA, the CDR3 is TGTGCCAGCTCACTGGACAGGGCAACCTCCTACGAGCAGTACTTC.

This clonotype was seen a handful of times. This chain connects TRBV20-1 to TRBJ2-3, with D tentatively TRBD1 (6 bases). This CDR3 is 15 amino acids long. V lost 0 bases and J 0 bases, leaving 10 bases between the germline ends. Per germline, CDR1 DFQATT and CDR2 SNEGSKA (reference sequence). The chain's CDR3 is CSARDRGLSTDTQYF. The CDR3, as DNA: TGCAGTGCTAGAGACAGGGGCCTTAGCACAGATACGCAGTATTTT.

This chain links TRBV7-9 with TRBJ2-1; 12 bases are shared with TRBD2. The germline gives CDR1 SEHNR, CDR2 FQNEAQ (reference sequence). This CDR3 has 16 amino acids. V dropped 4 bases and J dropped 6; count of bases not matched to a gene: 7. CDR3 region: CASSSRLAGAGNEQFF. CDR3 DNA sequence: TGTGCCAGCAGCTCCCGACTAGCGGGAGCGGGCAATGAGCAGTTCTTC.

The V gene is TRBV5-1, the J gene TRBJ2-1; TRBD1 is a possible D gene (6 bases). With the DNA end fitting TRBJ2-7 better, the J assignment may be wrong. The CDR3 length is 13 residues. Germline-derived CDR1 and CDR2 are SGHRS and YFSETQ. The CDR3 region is CASSPRGLREQYF. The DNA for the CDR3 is TGCGCCAGCAGCCCCAGGGGCCTCCGCGAGCAGTACTTC.

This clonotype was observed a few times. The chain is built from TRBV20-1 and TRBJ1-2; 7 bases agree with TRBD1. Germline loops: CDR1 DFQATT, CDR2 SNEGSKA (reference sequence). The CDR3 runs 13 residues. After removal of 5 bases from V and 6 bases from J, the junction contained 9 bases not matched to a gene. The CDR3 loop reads CSAAGTVGDGYTF. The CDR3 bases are TGCAGTGCTGCGGGGACAGTAGGAGATGGCTACACCTTC.

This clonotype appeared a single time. CDR3 coding DNA: TGTGCCAGCAGTTACAGCGGGGAGTCCATCCGGGATGAGCAGTTCTTC. Its protein is CASSYSGESIRDEQFF. The chain employs TRBV6-5 and TRBJ2-1; 7 bases align to TRBD2. The germline gives CDR1 MNHEY, CDR2 SVGAGI. V shed 2 bases, J shed 8 bases, and the junction held 12 bases outside the gene matches. The length of the CDR3 is 16 residues.

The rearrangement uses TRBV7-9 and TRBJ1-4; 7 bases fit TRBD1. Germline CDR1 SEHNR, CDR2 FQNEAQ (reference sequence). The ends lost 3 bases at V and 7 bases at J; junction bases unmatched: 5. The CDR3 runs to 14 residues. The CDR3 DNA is TGTGCCAGCAGCTTTGACGAGGGGGCTGAAAAACTGTTTTTT. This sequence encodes CASSFDEGAEKLFF.

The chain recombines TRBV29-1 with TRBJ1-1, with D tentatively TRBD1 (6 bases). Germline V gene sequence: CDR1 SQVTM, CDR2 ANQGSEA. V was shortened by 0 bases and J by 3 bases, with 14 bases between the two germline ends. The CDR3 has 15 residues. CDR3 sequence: CSVEDRQGRDTEAFF. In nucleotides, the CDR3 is TGCAGCGTTGAAGATCGGCAGGGGCGGGACACTGAAGCTTTCTTT.

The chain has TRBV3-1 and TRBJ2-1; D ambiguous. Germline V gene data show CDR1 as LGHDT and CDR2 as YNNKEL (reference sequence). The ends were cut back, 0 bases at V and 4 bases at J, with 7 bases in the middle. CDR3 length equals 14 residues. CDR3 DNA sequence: TGTGCCAGCAGCCAAGAGGCGGTATACAATGAGCAGTTCTTC. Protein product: CASSQEAVYNEQFF.

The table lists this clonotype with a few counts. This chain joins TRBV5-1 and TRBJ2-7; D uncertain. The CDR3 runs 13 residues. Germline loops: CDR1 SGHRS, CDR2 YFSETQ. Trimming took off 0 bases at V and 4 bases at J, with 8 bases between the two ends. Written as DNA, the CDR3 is TGCGCCAGCAGCTTGGCCTCGGTGTACGAGCAGTACTTC. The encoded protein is CASSLASVYEQYF.

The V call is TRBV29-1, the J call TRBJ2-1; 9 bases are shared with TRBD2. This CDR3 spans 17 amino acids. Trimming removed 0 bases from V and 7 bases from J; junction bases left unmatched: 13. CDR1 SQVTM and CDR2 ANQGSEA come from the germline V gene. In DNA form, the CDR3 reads TGCAGCGTTGAAGATCCCGCGGGGGGGACTCAAGGGAATGAGCAGTTCTTC. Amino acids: CSVEDPAGGTQGNEQFF.

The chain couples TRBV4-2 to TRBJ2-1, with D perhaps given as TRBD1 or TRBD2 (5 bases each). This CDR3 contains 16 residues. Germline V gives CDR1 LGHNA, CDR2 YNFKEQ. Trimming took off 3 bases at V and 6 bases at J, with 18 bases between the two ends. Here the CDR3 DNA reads TGTGCCAGCAGCCATGATCATGGGGGTCTTTCCAATGAGCAGTTCTTC. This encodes CASSHDHGGLSNEQFF.

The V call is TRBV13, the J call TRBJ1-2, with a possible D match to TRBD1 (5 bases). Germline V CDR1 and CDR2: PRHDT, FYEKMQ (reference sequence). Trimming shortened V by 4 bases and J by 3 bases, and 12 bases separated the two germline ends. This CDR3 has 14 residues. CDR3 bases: TGTGCCAGCAGCTCCCGGGGGGTATACTATGGCTACACCTTC. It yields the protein CASSSRGVYYGYTF.

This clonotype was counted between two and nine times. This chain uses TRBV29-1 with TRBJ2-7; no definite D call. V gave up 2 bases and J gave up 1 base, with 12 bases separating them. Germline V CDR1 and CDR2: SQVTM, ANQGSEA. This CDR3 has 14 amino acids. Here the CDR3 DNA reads TGCAGCGTTGAACGGTCCTCCGGATCCTACGAGCAGTACTTC. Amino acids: CSVERSSGSYEQYF.

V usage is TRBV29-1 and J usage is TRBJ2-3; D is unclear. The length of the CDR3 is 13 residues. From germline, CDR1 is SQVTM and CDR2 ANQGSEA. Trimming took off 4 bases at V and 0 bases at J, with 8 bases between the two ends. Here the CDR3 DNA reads TGCAGCGTTGCTAAAAGTAGCACAGATACGCAGTATTTT. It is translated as CSVAKSSTDTQYF.

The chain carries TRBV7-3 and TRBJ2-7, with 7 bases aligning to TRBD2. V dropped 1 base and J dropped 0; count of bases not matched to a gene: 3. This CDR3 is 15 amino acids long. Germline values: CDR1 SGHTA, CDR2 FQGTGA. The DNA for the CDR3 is TGTGCCAGCAGCTTAATGGCGGGAGACTCCTACGAGCAGTACTTC. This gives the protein CASSLMAGDSYEQYF.

DNA for the CDR3: TGTGCCAGCAGCTTACAGGTGACAAGTTTTTTCACCTACGAGCAGTACTTC. Residues: CASSLQVTSFFTYEQYF. The chain combines TRBV7-2 with TRBJ2-7; D is undetermined. The CDR3 is made up of 17 amino acids. V lost 2 bases to trimming and J lost 2 bases, with 19 bases between them. CDR1 is SGHTA and CDR2 is FQGNSA in the germline V gene.

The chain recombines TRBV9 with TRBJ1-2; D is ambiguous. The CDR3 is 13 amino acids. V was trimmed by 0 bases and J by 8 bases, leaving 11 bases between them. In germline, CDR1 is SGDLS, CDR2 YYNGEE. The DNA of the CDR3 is TGTGCCAGCAGCGTAGCCAGGTGGGAAGGCTACACCTTC. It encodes CASSVARWEGYTF.

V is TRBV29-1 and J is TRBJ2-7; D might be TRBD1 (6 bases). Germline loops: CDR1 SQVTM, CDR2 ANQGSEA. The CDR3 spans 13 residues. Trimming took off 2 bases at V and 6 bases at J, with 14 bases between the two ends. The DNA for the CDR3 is TGCAGCGTTGAAAGGGGGAATCCTGGCGAGCAGTACTTC. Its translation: CSVERGNPGEQYF.

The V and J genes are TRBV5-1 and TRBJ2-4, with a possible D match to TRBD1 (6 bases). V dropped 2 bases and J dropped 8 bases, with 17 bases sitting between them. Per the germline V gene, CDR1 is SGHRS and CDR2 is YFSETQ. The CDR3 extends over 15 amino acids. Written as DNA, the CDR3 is TGCGCCAGCAGCTTTGGACAGTCTGGCGACCACATTCAGTACTTC. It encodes CASSFGQSGDHIQYF. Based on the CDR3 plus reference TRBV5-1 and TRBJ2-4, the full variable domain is KAGVTQTPRYLIKTRGQQVTLSCSPISGHRSVSWYQQTPGQGLQFLFEYFSETQRNKGNFPGRFSGRQFSNSRSEMNVSTLELGDSALYLCASSFGQSGDHIQYFGAGTRLSVL.

Written as DNA, the CDR3 is TGTGCCAGCAGCGTAGCTACAGCCCGGGAATCGCCCCTCCACTTT. This encodes CASSVATARESPLHF. The chain joins TRBV9 to TRBJ1-6; no firm D call. Germline V gene sequence: CDR1 SGDLS, CDR2 YYNGEE. The CDR3 runs 15 residues. Trimming removed 0 bases from V and 13 bases from J, with 17 bases in between.

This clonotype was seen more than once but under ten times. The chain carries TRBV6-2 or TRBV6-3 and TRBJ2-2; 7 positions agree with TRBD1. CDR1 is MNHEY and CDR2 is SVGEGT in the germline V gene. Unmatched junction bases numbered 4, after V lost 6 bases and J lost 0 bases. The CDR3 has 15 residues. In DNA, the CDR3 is TGTGCCAGCAGAACCGGGACAGCGAACACCGGGGAGCTGTTTTTT. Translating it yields CASRTGTANTGELFF.

The CDR3 region is CASSQGRGPVEQYF. The CDR3 nucleotides read TGTGCCAGCAGCCAGGGGAGGGGCCCCGTCGAGCAGTACTTC. The J gene is TRBJ2-7, the V gene TRBV3-1; 7 bases agree with TRBD2. The V and J ends lost 3 bases and 6 bases, in that order; junction bases with no gene match: 8. Germline V gene lookup returns CDR1 LGHDT and CDR2 YNNKEL (reference sequence). The CDR3 is 14 amino acids.